This is a list of T cell receptor beta chains from one sample in a study of vaccination and CD4 T cells after COVID-19. TCRdb re-called the PCR reads through MiXCR, storing one row per CDR3 protein. Of 25,000 or so distinct CDR3 sequences listed, 50% are singletons. The sequencing used CD4+ T cells from blood, collected about 7 months after SARS-CoV-2 vaccination. These receptors came from a human donor who had recovered from COVID-19. Each CDR3 is given with its conserved first and last residue. The D gene is left open where the match is weak. Rows give clone size only sometimes, using once, few, many, or a class for an expanded clone.

>-|TRBJ2-3|TRBD2|TRBV28
TGTGCCAGCAACCCTAGCGGGAGCACAGATACGCAGTATTTT
CASNPSGSTDTQYF
>few|TRBJ1-5|-|TRBV7-8
TGTGCCAGCAGCTTAAGGTTTGGCACTCAGCCCCAGCATTTT
CASSLRFGTQPQHF
>-|TRBJ1-4|-|TRBV7-9
TGTGCCAGCAGCCCGGTTGGGGAAAAACTGTTTTTT
CASSPVGEKLFF
>few|TRBJ1-1|-|TRBV4-3
TGCGCCAGCAGCCCGGGGCAGGGAATTGAAGCTTTCTTT
CASSPGQGIEAFF
>-|TRBJ2-3|-|TRBV20-1
TGCAGTGCTAGAGGGGGCCAGGCACGTAATACGCAGTATTTT
CSARGGQARNTQYF
>-|TRBJ2-4|TRBD1|TRBV20-1
TGCAGTGCTAGCCTTCAGGGGGCAACCAAAAACATTCAGTACTTC
CSASLQGATKNIQYF
>few|TRBJ1-5|-|TRBV21-1
TGTGCCAGCAGCACCCAGAACAGGAGCAATCAGCCCCAGCATTTT
CASSTQNRSNQPQHF
>few|TRBJ2-5|TRBD2|TRBV27
TGTGCCACCCGACTAGCGGGGCAACCCCAAGAGACCCAGTACTTC
CATRLAGQPQETQYF
>-|TRBJ2-1|-|TRBV7-2
TGTGCCAGCAGCTTTATGGCAAGCTCCTACAATGAGCAGTTCTTC
CASSFMASSYNEQFF
>-|TRBJ1-2|-|TRBV2
TGTGCCAGCAGAGCCGGATGGAGTGGCTACACCTTC
CASRAGWSGYTF
>few|TRBJ2-4|-|TRBV7-2
TGTGCCAGCAGCTTAGTCACAAACATTCAGTACTTC
CASSLVTNIQYF
>-|TRBJ2-7|TRBD1|TRBV6-5
TGTGCCAGCAGTTACTCGAAGAACAGGGGGGACGAGCAGTACTTC
CASSYSKNRGDEQYF
>-|TRBJ2-1|-|TRBV21-1
TGTGCCAGCAGCAACCAACTAGCGGGAGCGAATGAGCAGTTCTTC
CASSNQLAGANEQFF
>-|TRBJ1-1|TRBD1|TRBV24-1
TGTGCCACCAGTGACCATGGCCGGGACAGAGCTTATGAAGCTTTCTTT
CATSDHGRDRAYEAFF
>-|TRBJ1-2|-|TRBV4-3
TGCGCCAGCAGCCAAGCCCTATCGGGGGGATTTGGCTACACCTTC
CASSQALSGGFGYTF
>-|TRBJ1-5|-|TRBV10-3
TGTGCCATCAGTCAGGGGCTTAGCAATCAGCCCCAGCATTTT
CAISQGLSNQPQHF
>-|TRBJ2-1|-|TRBV18
TGTGCCAGCTCACCGTTGCACGGGATAAATGAGCAGTTCTTC
CASSPLHGINEQFF
>-|TRBJ2-7|-|TRBV20-1
TGCAGTGCCGTCAGTTTCGGGACGGGCTACGAGCAGTACTTC
CSAVSFGTGYEQYF
>-|TRBJ1-1|-|TRBV20-1
TGCAGTGCTAGGGAGGGACATACGAACACTGAAGCTTTCTTT
CSAREGHTNTEAFF
>-|TRBJ1-1|TRBD1|TRBV20-1
TGCAGTGCTAGGGCGCAGTTGGACAGGGGGCCGAACAAGGGTGAAGCTTTCTTT
CSARAQLDRGPNKGEAFF
>-|TRBJ2-5|-|TRBV7-2
TGTGCCAGCAGCACAGGGTTTAGCCAAGAGACCCAGTACTTC
CASSTGFSQETQYF
>-|TRBJ2-7|-|TRBV18
TGTGCCAGCTCACCAGATACGCGGGCTGGCTACGAGCAGTACTTC
CASSPDTRAGYEQYF
>-|TRBJ1-3|-|TRBV10-3
TGTGCCATCAGCCCCACGGGCATTTTAGAGTCCAACACCATATATTTT
CAISPTGILESNTIYF
>-|TRBJ2-2|-|TRBV20-1
TGCAGTGCTCAAGCCGTAGGCGCCGGGGAGCTGTTTTTT
CSAQAVGAGELFF
>-|TRBJ1-5|-|TRBV10-1
TGCGCCAGCAGTCGCCGGGGCCTCCACCCTCTAAGCAATCAGCCCCAGCATTTT
CASSRRGLHPLSNQPQHF
>-|TRBJ1-2|TRBD1|TRBV2
TGTGCCAGCAGTCAGGGGGAATATGGCTACACCTTC
CASSQGEYGYTF
>-|TRBJ1-5|-|TRBV6-2/TRBV6-3
TGTGCCAGCGGGGACCCGGGACAAGGACATCAGCCCCAGCATTTT
CASGDPGQGHQPQHF
>-|TRBJ2-2|-|TRBV7-8
TGTGCCAGCAGCTTAGTTTCCGGGGAGCTGTTTTTT
CASSLVSGELFF
>-|TRBJ1-5|-|TRBV20-1
TGCAGTGCTCTTGGACAGACCATCAATCAGCCCCAGCATTTT
CSALGQTINQPQHF
>-|TRBJ1-1|-|TRBV7-8
TGTGCCAGCAGCTCCACAGTGGAAGCTTTCTTT
CASSSTVEAFF
>few|TRBJ2-5|-|TRBV27
TGTGCCAGCAGCTCTAACAACCAAGAGACCCAGTACTTC
CASSSNNQETQYF
>-|TRBJ2-7|-|TRBV11-3
TGTGCCAGCAGCTTAGAAGGGTACGAGCAGTACTTC
CASSLEGYEQYF
>few|TRBJ1-1|-|TRBV20-1
TGCAGTGCCCGGTGGGAATCGAACACTGAAGCTTTCTTT
CSARWESNTEAFF